The rows below give T cell receptor beta chains drawn from one sample of a study of OX40 agonist ivuxolimab in advanced cancers. TCRdb's copy holds only in-frame clones and misses some; the assay was immunoSEQ multiplex PCR. This sample yields roughly 67,000 clones, of which 70% to 90% are seen a single time; approximately 5.4% belongs to the top ten. The source was CD4+ or CD8+ T cells sorted from blood, collected in a trial of the OX40 agonist ivuxolimab. The source of these receptors is an adult with an advanced solid tumor such as melanoma, head and neck, liver or kidney cancer. CDR3s include the opening cysteine and the closing phenylalanine or tryptophan.

CDR3 length: 14
V gene: TRBV14
CDR3 protein: CASSQELRADTQYF

CDR3 length: 15
V gene: TRBV15
CDR3 protein: CATSRALGSVETQYF

CDR3 length: 15
V gene: TRBV19
CDR3 protein: CASKTGQDYNQPQHF

CDR3 length: 15
V gene: TRBV5-1
CDR3 protein: CASSFVDRGGNEQFF

CDR3 length: 14
V gene: TRBV6-1
CDR3 protein: CASAGQLPYYEQYF

CDR3 length: 14
V gene: TRBV19
CDR3 protein: CASSMITEYQPQHF

CDR3 length: 14
V gene: TRBV7-8
CDR3 protein: CASSFSGVGYEQYF

CDR3 length: 17
V gene: TRBV19
CDR3 protein: CASSIVFKAGINYGYTF

CDR3 length: 14
V gene: TRBV10-3
CDR3 protein: CAIMAGSRHTEAFF

CDR3 length: 14
V gene: TRBV5-1
CDR3 protein: CASSIPTGSETQYF

CDR3 length: 14
V gene: TRBV28
CDR3 protein: CASSPPRVRTEAFF

CDR3 length: 15
V gene: TRBV7-9
CDR3 protein: CASSRVSGGTGELFF

CDR3 length: 12
V gene: TRBV6-5
CDR3 protein: CASSFLGQPQHF

CDR3 length: 18
V gene: TRBV4-1
CDR3 protein: CASSQANFQREGRKTQYF

CDR3 length: 19
V gene: TRBV7-2
CDR3 protein: CASSLSLPGTGVLRGEAFF

CDR3 length: 16
V gene: TRBV25-1
CDR3 protein: CASRGEGGGETGELFF

CDR3 length: 13
V gene: TRBV10-3
CDR3 protein: CAISQQLYYEQYF

CDR3 length: 15
V gene: TRBV11-1
CDR3 protein: CASSRQREGLDEQFF

CDR3 length: 15
V gene: TRBV15
CDR3 protein: CATSRGAGTAAPLHF

CDR3 length: 15
V gene: TRBV10-2
CDR3 protein: CASSVPGVLTDTQYF

CDR3 length: 14
V gene: TRBV29-1
CDR3 protein: CSASGTSGRNEQFF

CDR3 length: 14
V gene: TRBV10-3
CDR3 protein: CAITVGGERDGYTF

CDR3 length: 14
V gene: TRBV19
CDR3 protein: CASSNSGQSYEQYF

CDR3 length: 18
V gene: TRBV14
CDR3 protein: CASSQVGRQGRGHYGYTF

CDR3 length: 15
V gene: TRBV5-1
CDR3 protein: CASSAGTGVSYEQYF

CDR3 length: 13
V gene: TRBV7-9
CDR3 protein: CASTRGQGYEQYF

CDR3 length: 18
V gene: TRBV28
CDR3 protein: CASSLPNPRQGGNQPQHF

CDR3 length: 14
V gene: TRBV12-5
CDR3 protein: CASGMDSSGNTIYF

CDR3 length: 14
V gene: TRBV10-3
CDR3 protein: CATRQGASNQPQHF

CDR3 length: 16
V gene: TRBV5-5
CDR3 protein: CASSLGPSGNTDTQYF

CDR3 length: 14
V gene: TRBV2
CDR3 protein: CASGGLASNYEQYF

CDR3 length: 14
V gene: TRBV6-6
CDR3 protein: CASSYSTHGDEQYF

CDR3 length: 14
V gene: TRBV6-6
CDR3 protein: CASSPGHMNTEAFF

CDR3 length: 11
V gene: TRBV28
CDR3 protein: CVSALQETQYF

CDR3 length: 15
V gene: TRBV7-8
CDR3 protein: CASSLGTGGNQPQHF

CDR3 length: 15
V gene: TRBV7-7
CDR3 protein: CASSLGTSGGETQYF

CDR3 length: 14
V gene: TRBV7-9
CDR3 protein: CASSLAGAGNTIYF

CDR3 length: 15
V gene: TRBV6-6
CDR3 protein: CASSYSAGMNTEAFF

CDR3 length: 16
V gene: TRBV5-1
CDR3 protein: CASSLARSGGTDTQYF

CDR3 length: 15
V gene: TRBV27
CDR3 protein: CASSLSTVSTDTQYF

CDR3 length: 12
V gene: TRBV6-5
CDR3 protein: CASRPRDTEAFF

CDR3 length: 15
V gene: TRBV28
CDR3 protein: CASSTAGAGAGELFF

CDR3 length: 14
V gene: TRBV30
CDR3 protein: CAWSVTGSGNTIYF

CDR3 length: 15
V gene: TRBV7-8
CDR3 protein: CASSLFRPSGNTIYF

CDR3 length: 12
V gene: TRBV28
CDR3 protein: CASSENTGELFF

CDR3 length: 15
V gene: TRBV11-3
CDR3 protein: CANPLRTGASYEQYF

CDR3 length: 17
V gene: TRBV11-2
CDR3 protein: CASSLVGRNTADYEQYF

CDR3 length: 13
V gene: TRBV2
CDR3 protein: CASRAATGQPQHF

CDR3 length: 17
V gene: TRBV7-9
CDR3 protein: CASSQEGTGQSNQPQHF

CDR3 length: 13
V gene: TRBV2
CDR3 protein: CASSEDRTYGYTF

CDR3 length: 17
V gene: TRBV2
CDR3 protein: CASRVTDRSAGTGELFF

CDR3 length: 13
V gene: TRBV2
CDR3 protein: CASSGEVDQPQHF

CDR3 length: 11
V gene: TRBV30
CDR3 protein: CAWGPAIGYTF

CDR3 length: 13
V gene: TRBV2
CDR3 protein: CASSGQGARGYTF

CDR3 length: 16
V gene: TRBV7-2
CDR3 protein: CASSLALGGTGVEQYF

CDR3 length: 13
V gene: TRBV28
CDR3 protein: CASSLRRDTEAFF

CDR3 length: 13
V gene: TRBV19
CDR3 protein: CASLGTGDYGYTF

CDR3 length: 16
V gene: TRBV19
CDR3 protein: CASTGVIAESYNEQFF

CDR3 length: 16
V gene: TRBV28
CDR3 protein: CASSLIGQVLNEKLFF